A selection of T cell receptor beta chains follows, all from one sample in a study of T cells after somatic rescue of genetic block. Sequencing was performed with immunoSEQ multiplex PCR; in TCRdb, only in-frame clones are kept and a portion is missing. The data hold roughly 92,000 clones, with around 89% observed a single time. The sequencing sample was made of peripheral blood mononuclear cells (PBMCs). The origin of the receptors is a woman in her late teens or twenties. Each CDR3 is given with its conserved first and last residue. A D gene is named only where the DNA matches it firmly. Part of the rows lack a size; the others show once, few, many or a class for expanded clones.

d_gene: -
abundance: -
j_gene: TRBJ1-4
v_gene: TRBV27
CDR3aa: CASSLVGSDEKLFF
CDR3nt: TGTGCCAGCAGTTTGGTGGGTTCCGATGAAAAACTGTTTTTT

d_gene: -
abundance: -
j_gene: TRBJ1-4
v_gene: TRBV5-1
CDR3aa: CASSGGHPSGEKLFF
CDR3nt: TGCGCCAGCAGCGGCGGACATCCAAGCGGTGAAAAACTGTTTTTT

d_gene: TRBD1
abundance: -
j_gene: TRBJ1-5
v_gene: TRBV6-6
CDR3aa: CASTRGQVDSNQPQHF
CDR3nt: TGTGCCAGCACACGGGGACAGGTTGATAGCAATCAGCCCCAGCATTTT

d_gene: -
abundance: -
j_gene: TRBJ2-2
v_gene: TRBV10-1
CDR3aa: CASSLNTGELFF
CDR3nt: TGCGCCAGCAGTTTGAACACCGGGGAGCTGTTTTTT

d_gene: -
abundance: -
j_gene: TRBJ1-2
v_gene: TRBV30
CDR3aa: CAWTPGGDGYTF
CDR3nt: TGTGCCTGGACCCCGGGGGGGGATGGCTACACCTTC

d_gene: -
abundance: -
j_gene: TRBJ2-5
v_gene: TRBV2
CDR3aa: CAGARGGDGTQYF
CDR3nt: TGTGCCGGCGCGAGGGGCGGGGACGGGACCCAGTACTTC

d_gene: TRBD2
abundance: -
j_gene: TRBJ2-3
v_gene: TRBV5-4
CDR3aa: CASSSTSGSPDTQYF
CDR3nt: TGTGCCAGCAGCTCAACTAGCGGGAGCCCAGATACGCAGTATTTT

d_gene: TRBD1
abundance: -
j_gene: TRBJ1-2
v_gene: TRBV4-3
CDR3aa: CASSQGGTAKSGGYTF
CDR3nt: TGCGCCAGCAGCCAAGGCGGGACAGCAAAATCCGGGGGCTACACCTTC

d_gene: -
abundance: -
j_gene: TRBJ2-7
v_gene: TRBV27
CDR3aa: CASTPSWGGKVFEQYF
CDR3nt: TGTGCCAGCACGCCATCTTGGGGCGGGAAAGTGTTCGAGCAGTACTTC

d_gene: -
abundance: -
j_gene: TRBJ2-7
v_gene: TRBV6-1
CDR3aa: CASTGLGEQYF
CDR3nt: TGTGCCAGCACAGGGCTGGGCGAGCAGTACTTC

d_gene: -
abundance: -
j_gene: TRBJ2-5
v_gene: TRBV27
CDR3aa: CASSLLGGETQYF
CDR3nt: TGTGCCAGCAGTTTACTTGGTGGGGAGACCCAGTACTTC

d_gene: TRBD2
abundance: -
j_gene: TRBJ2-7
v_gene: TRBV7-8
CDR3aa: CASSLGLAGDYEQYF
CDR3nt: TGTGCCAGCAGCCTGGGACTAGCGGGGGACTACGAGCAGTACTTC

d_gene: TRBD1
abundance: -
j_gene: TRBJ1-2
v_gene: TRBV4-2
CDR3aa: CASSPGHWGNRDRSNYGYTF
CDR3nt: TGTGCCAGCAGCCCCGGCCACTGGGGGAACCGGGACAGGTCTAACTATGGCTACACCTTC

d_gene: -
abundance: -
j_gene: TRBJ1-4
v_gene: TRBV5-4
CDR3aa: CASSLGAAATNEKLFF
CDR3nt: TGTGCCAGCAGCTTGGGGGCGGCCGCAACTAATGAAAAACTGTTTTTT

d_gene: -
abundance: -
j_gene: TRBJ2-7
v_gene: TRBV5-1
CDR3aa: CASSRPGPSSYEQYF
CDR3nt: TGCGCCAGCAGCCGCCCGGGACCTAGCTCCTACGAGCAGTACTTC

d_gene: -
abundance: -
j_gene: TRBJ2-3
v_gene: TRBV7-2
CDR3aa: CASLTRVGQYF
CDR3nt: TGTGCCAGCCTAACAAGGGTGGGCCAGTATTTT

d_gene: TRBD2
abundance: -
j_gene: TRBJ2-7
v_gene: TRBV29-1
CDR3aa: CSVGLAGAPYEQYF
CDR3nt: TGCAGCGTTGGACTAGCGGGAGCTCCCTACGAGCAGTACTTC

d_gene: TRBD1
abundance: -
j_gene: TRBJ1-1
v_gene: TRBV14
CDR3aa: CASSPLTGMAEAFF
CDR3nt: TGTGCCAGCAGCCCATTGACAGGGATGGCGGAGGCTTTCTTT

d_gene: -
abundance: -
j_gene: TRBJ2-7
v_gene: TRBV18
CDR3aa: CASSLETGRFGEQYF
CDR3nt: TGTGCCAGCTCGCTCGAAACAGGGAGGTTTGGGGAGCAGTACTTC

d_gene: -
abundance: -
j_gene: TRBJ2-4
v_gene: TRBV30
CDR3aa: CAWIPRLAKNIQYF
CDR3nt: TGTGCCTGGATCCCAAGGCTAGCCAAAAACATTCAGTACTTC

d_gene: TRBD2
abundance: -
j_gene: TRBJ2-7
v_gene: TRBV5-1
CDR3aa: CASSLGLAGVGSYEQYF
CDR3nt: TGCGCCAGCAGCTTGGGACTAGCGGGAGTGGGCTCCTACGAGCAGTACTTC

d_gene: -
abundance: few
j_gene: TRBJ2-5
v_gene: TRBV6-1
CDR3aa: CASSEGGAQETQYF
CDR3nt: TGTGCCAGCAGTGAAGGGGGGGCGCAAGAGACCCAGTACTTC

d_gene: TRBD2
abundance: -
j_gene: TRBJ2-4
v_gene: TRBV19
CDR3aa: CASSIEPPQREGEGIQYF
CDR3nt: TGTGCCAGTAGTATAGAACCCCCCCAGCGGGAGGGAGAGGGCATTCAGTACTTC

d_gene: -
abundance: once
j_gene: TRBJ1-2
v_gene: TRBV28
CDR3aa: CASSSTTDYTF
CDR3nt: TGTGCCAGCAGTTCCACCACCGATTACACCTTC

d_gene: -
abundance: -
j_gene: TRBJ1-1
v_gene: TRBV7-9
CDR3aa: CASSPERGGVNTEAFF
CDR3nt: TGTGCCAGCAGCCCAGAGCGGGGAGGGGTGAACACTGAAGCTTTCTTT

d_gene: -
abundance: -
j_gene: TRBJ2-2
v_gene: TRBV9
CDR3aa: CASSVEPNTGELFF
CDR3nt: TGTGCCAGCAGCGTAGAACCAAACACCGGGGAGCTGTTTTTT

d_gene: -
abundance: -
j_gene: TRBJ2-2
v_gene: TRBV27
CDR3aa: CASSFGVNTGELFF
CDR3nt: TGTGCCAGCAGTTTCGGGGTGAACACCGGGGAGCTGTTTTTT

d_gene: -
abundance: -
j_gene: TRBJ1-2
v_gene: TRBV2
CDR3aa: CASSEGVVIYGYTF
CDR3nt: TGTGCCAGCAGTGAAGGAGTTGTGATCTATGGCTACACCTTC

d_gene: -
abundance: -
j_gene: TRBJ2-5
v_gene: TRBV9
CDR3aa: CASSLSLGGQETQYF
CDR3nt: TGTGCCAGCAGCCTGAGCTTAGGAGGCCAAGAGACCCAGTACTTC

d_gene: -
abundance: -
j_gene: TRBJ2-1
v_gene: TRBV7-6
CDR3aa: CASSLGLNNEQFF
CDR3nt: TGTGCCAGCAGCTTAGGACTGAACAATGAGCAGTTCTTC

d_gene: TRBD2
abundance: once
j_gene: TRBJ2-1
v_gene: TRBV10-3
CDR3aa: CAISRAQRDGEQFF
CDR3nt: TGTGCCATCAGCCGAGCTCAGCGGGACGGTGAGCAGTTCTTC

d_gene: -
abundance: -
j_gene: TRBJ2-1
v_gene: TRBV6-5
CDR3aa: CASSPIRIREQFF
CDR3nt: TGTGCCAGCAGCCCAATCCGGATCAGGGAGCAGTTCTTC

d_gene: TRBD2
abundance: -
j_gene: TRBJ2-3
v_gene: TRBV14
CDR3aa: CASSQRSGSERHTDTQYF
CDR3nt: TGTGCCAGCAGCCAGCGAAGCGGGAGCGAACGCCACACAGATACGCAGTATTTT

d_gene: -
abundance: -
j_gene: TRBJ2-3
v_gene: TRBV18
CDR3aa: CASSPGDTQYF
CDR3nt: TGTGCCAGCTCACCCGGGGATACGCAGTATTTT

d_gene: TRBD2
abundance: -
j_gene: TRBJ2-1
v_gene: TRBV4-2
CDR3aa: CASSQPSGSRYNEQFF
CDR3nt: TGTGCCAGCAGCCAACCTAGCGGGAGTAGGTACAATGAGCAGTTCTTC

d_gene: -
abundance: -
j_gene: TRBJ2-3
v_gene: TRBV7-8
CDR3aa: CASSLAISTDTQYF
CDR3nt: TGTGCCAGCAGCTTAGCGATAAGCACAGATACGCAGTATTTT

d_gene: -
abundance: -
j_gene: TRBJ1-2
v_gene: TRBV28
CDR3aa: CASSQPTGGYGYTF
CDR3nt: TGTGCCAGCAGTCAACCTACGGGGGGGTATGGCTACACCTTC

d_gene: TRBD1
abundance: -
j_gene: TRBJ1-2
v_gene: TRBV9
CDR3aa: CASSAHRGPYGYTF
CDR3nt: TGTGCCAGCAGCGCCCACAGGGGACCCTATGGCTACACCTTC

d_gene: TRBD2
abundance: -
j_gene: TRBJ2-3
v_gene: TRBV28
CDR3aa: CASSLGVGGPVTDTQYF
CDR3nt: TGTGCCAGCAGCCTTGGAGTGGGAGGGCCAGTAACAGATACGCAGTATTTT

d_gene: -
abundance: -
j_gene: TRBJ1-6
v_gene: TRBV5-1
CDR3aa: CASSQAATEVSPLHF
CDR3nt: TGCGCCAGCAGCCAGGCTGCTACGGAGGTCTCACCCCTCCACTTT

d_gene: -
abundance: -
j_gene: TRBJ2-2
v_gene: TRBV7-3
CDR3aa: CASSSQLSTNTGELFF
CDR3nt: TGTGCCAGCAGCTCCCAGCTTAGTACCAACACCGGGGAGCTGTTTTTT

d_gene: TRBD1
abundance: -
j_gene: TRBJ2-3
v_gene: TRBV27
CDR3aa: CATTDRGLADTQYF
CDR3nt: TGTGCCACCACGGACAGGGGGCTGGCAGATACGCAGTATTTT

d_gene: -
abundance: -
j_gene: TRBJ2-7
v_gene: TRBV30
CDR3aa: CAWGRGPLRGSAYEQYF
CDR3nt: TGTGCCTGGGGACGGGGACCTTTGAGAGGGAGCGCCTACGAGCAGTACTTC

d_gene: -
abundance: -
j_gene: TRBJ1-5
v_gene: TRBV21-1
CDR3aa: CASSPQGPSHQPQHF
CDR3nt: TGTGCCAGCAGCCCCCAGGGGCCCAGCCATCAGCCCCAGCATTTT

d_gene: -
abundance: -
j_gene: TRBJ2-3
v_gene: TRBV4-1
CDR3aa: CASSQVSAGSSSDTQYF
CDR3nt: TGCGCCAGCAGCCAAGTGTCTGCGGGGAGCAGTTCGGATACGCAGTATTTT

d_gene: -
abundance: -
j_gene: TRBJ2-1
v_gene: TRBV7-8
CDR3aa: CASSARLERLGANEQFF
CDR3nt: TGTGCCAGCAGCGCCCGACTAGAGAGATTGGGTGCAAATGAGCAGTTCTTC

d_gene: TRBD2
abundance: -
j_gene: TRBJ2-1
v_gene: TRBV4-1
CDR3aa: CASSQSSGSPNEQFF
CDR3nt: TGCGCCAGCAGCCAAAGTAGCGGGAGCCCCAATGAGCAGTTCTTC

d_gene: TRBD1
abundance: -
j_gene: TRBJ1-2
v_gene: TRBV29-1
CDR3aa: CSVPAGTGGYGYTF
CDR3nt: TGCAGCGTTCCAGCCGGGACAGGGGGCTATGGCTACACCTTC

d_gene: -
abundance: -
j_gene: TRBJ1-1
v_gene: TRBV11-3
CDR3aa: CASSLDGGTFGSAFF
CDR3nt: TGTGCCAGCAGCTTAGATGGCGGGACTTTCGGGAGCGCTTTCTTT

d_gene: TRBD2
abundance: -
j_gene: TRBJ2-7
v_gene: TRBV5-1
CDR3aa: CASSPAASGPYEQYF
CDR3nt: TGCGCCAGCAGCCCCGCGGCTAGCGGTCCCTACGAGCAGTACTTC

d_gene: -
abundance: -
j_gene: TRBJ2-7
v_gene: TRBV11-2
CDR3aa: CASTHGPSYEQYF
CDR3nt: TGTGCCAGCACTCACGGGCCGTCCTACGAGCAGTACTTC

d_gene: -
abundance: -
j_gene: TRBJ2-5
v_gene: TRBV5-1
CDR3aa: CASSLLQGGQETQYF
CDR3nt: TGCGCCAGCAGCTTGTTGCAGGGGGGTCAAGAGACCCAGTACTTC